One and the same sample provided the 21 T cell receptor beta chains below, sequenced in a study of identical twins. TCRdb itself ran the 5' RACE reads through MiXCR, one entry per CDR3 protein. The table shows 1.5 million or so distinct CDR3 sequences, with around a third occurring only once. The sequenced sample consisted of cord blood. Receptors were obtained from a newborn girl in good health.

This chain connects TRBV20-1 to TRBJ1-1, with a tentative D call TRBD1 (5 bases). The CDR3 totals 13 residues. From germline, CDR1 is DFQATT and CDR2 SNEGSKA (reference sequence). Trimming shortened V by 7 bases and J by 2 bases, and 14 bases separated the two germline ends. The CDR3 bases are TGCAGTGTCCTTTCCAGGGTAAACACTGAAGCTTTCTTT. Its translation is CSVLSRVNTEAFF.

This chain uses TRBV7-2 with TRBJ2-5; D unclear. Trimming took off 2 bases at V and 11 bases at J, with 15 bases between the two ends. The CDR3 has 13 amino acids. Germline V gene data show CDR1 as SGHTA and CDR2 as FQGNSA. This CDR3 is CASSLSYYNEQYF. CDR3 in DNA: TGTGCCAGCAGCTTAAGCTACTACAATGAGCAGTACTTC.

Here the CDR3 reads CASSSTGNNRVREKLFF. In DNA form, the CDR3 reads TGTGCCAGCAGCTCGACGGGGAACAACAGGGTTCGGGAAAAACTGTTTTTT. The chain employs TRBV7-9 and TRBJ1-4, with D perhaps matching TRBD1 (6 bases). CDR1 SEHNR and CDR2 FQNEAQ come from the germline V gene (reference sequence). The V and J ends lost 4 bases and 8 bases respectively, with 23 bases between them. The CDR3 is 17 residues long.

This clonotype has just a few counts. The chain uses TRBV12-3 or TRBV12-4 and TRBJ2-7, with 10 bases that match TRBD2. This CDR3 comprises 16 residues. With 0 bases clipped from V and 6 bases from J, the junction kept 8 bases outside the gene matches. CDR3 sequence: CASSLAQGLASFEQYF. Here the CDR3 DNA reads TGTGCCAGCAGTTTAGCGCAGGGACTAGCGTCTTTCGAGCAGTACTTC.

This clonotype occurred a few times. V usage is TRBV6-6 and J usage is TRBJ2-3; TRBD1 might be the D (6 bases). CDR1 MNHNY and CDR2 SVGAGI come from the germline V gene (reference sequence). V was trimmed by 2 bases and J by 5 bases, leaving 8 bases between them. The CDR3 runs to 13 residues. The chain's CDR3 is CASSYAGEDTQYF. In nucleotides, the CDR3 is TGTGCCAGCAGTTACGCAGGGGAAGATACGCAGTATTTT.

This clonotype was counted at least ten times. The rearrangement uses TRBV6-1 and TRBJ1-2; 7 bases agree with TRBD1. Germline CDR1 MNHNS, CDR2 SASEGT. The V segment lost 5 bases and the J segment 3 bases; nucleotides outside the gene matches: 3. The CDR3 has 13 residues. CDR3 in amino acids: CASSPGQYYGYTF. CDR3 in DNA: TGTGCCAGCAGTCCGGGACAGTACTATGGCTACACCTTC.

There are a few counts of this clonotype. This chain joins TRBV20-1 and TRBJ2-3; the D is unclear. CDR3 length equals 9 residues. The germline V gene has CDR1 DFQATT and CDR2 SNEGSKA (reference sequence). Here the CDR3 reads CSPTDTQYF. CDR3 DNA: TGCAGCCCCACAGATACGCAGTATTTT.

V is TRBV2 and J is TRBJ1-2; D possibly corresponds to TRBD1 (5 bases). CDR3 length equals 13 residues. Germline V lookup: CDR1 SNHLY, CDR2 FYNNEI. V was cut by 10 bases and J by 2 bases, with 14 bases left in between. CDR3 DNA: TGTGCCACCAAGGGGTATGAGAACTATGGCTACACCTTC. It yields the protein CATKGYENYGYTF.

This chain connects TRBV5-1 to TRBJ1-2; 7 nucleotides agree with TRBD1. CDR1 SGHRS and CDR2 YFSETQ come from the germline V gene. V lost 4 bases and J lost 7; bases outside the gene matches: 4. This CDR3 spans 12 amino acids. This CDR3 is CASSIGQAGYTF. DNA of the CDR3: TGCGCCAGCAGCATTGGACAGGCTGGCTACACCTTC.

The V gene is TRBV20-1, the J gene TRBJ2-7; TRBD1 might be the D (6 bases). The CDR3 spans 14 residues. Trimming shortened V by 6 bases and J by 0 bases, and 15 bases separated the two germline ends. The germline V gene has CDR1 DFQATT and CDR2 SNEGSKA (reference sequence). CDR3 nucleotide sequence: TGCAGTGCACCTGACAGGATGAGCTCCTACGAGCAGTACTTC. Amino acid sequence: CSAPDRMSSYEQYF.

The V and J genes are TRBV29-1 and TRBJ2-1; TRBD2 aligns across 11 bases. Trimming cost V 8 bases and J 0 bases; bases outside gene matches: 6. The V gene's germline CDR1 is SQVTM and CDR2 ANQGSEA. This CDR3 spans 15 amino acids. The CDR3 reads CSTGTSGSSYNEQFF. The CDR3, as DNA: TGCAGCACGGGGACTAGCGGTAGCTCCTACAATGAGCAGTTCTTC.

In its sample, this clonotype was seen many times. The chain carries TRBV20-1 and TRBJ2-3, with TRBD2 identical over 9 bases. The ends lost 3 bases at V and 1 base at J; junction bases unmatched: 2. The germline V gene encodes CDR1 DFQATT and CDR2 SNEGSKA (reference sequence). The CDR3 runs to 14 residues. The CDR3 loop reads CSARASGGTDTQYF. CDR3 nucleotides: TGCAGTGCTAGGGCTAGCGGGGGCACAGATACGCAGTATTTT.

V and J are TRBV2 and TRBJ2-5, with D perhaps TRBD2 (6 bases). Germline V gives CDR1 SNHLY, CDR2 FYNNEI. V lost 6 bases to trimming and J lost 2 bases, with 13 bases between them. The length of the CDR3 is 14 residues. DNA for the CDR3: TGTGCCAGCAGGCGACTAGTTGGTCAAGAGACCCAGTACTTC. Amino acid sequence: CASRRLVGQETQYF.

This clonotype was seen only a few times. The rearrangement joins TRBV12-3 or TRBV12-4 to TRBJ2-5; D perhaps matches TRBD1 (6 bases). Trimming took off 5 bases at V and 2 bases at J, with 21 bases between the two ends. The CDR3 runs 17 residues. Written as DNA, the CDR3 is TGTGCCAGCAGTGACATCTACCCCGGGACAAATCAAGAGACCCAGTACTTC. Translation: CASSDIYPGTNQETQYF.

CDR3 protein: CASSSGSGWGTEAFF. CDR3 nucleotide sequence: TGTGCCAGCAGTTCCGGTTCGGGGTGGGGGACTGAAGCTTTCTTT. The chain has TRBV12-3 or TRBV12-4 and TRBJ1-1; weak D call: TRBD1 (5 bases). V gave up 4 bases and J gave up 5 bases, with 17 bases separating them. The CDR3 contains 15 residues.

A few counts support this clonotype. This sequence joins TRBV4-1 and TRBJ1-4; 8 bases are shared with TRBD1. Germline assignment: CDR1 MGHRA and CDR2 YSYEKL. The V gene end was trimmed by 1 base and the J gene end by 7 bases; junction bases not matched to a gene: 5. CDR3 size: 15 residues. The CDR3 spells CASSQVRTGPEKLFF. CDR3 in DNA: TGCGCCAGCAGCCAAGTTCGGACAGGGCCTGAAAAACTGTTTTTT.

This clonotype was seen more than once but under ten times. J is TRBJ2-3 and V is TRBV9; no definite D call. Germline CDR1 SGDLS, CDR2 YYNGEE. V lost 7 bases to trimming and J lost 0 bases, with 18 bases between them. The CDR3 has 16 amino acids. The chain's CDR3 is CASVVASSLSTDTQYF. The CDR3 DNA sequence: TGTGCCAGCGTAGTGGCCTCGTCTTTGAGCACAGATACGCAGTATTTT.

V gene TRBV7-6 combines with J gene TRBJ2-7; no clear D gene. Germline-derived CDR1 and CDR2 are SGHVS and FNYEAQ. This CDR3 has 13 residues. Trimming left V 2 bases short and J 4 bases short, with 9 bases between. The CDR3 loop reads CASSLNPVYEQYF. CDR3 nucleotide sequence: TGTGCCAGCAGCTTAAACCCAGTTTACGAGCAGTACTTC.

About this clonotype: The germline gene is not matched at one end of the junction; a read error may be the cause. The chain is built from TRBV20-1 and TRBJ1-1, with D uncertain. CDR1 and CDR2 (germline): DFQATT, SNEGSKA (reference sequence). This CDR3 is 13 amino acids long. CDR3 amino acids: CSARDKRNTEVFF. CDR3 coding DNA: TGCAGTGCTAGAGATAAGAGGAACACTGAAGTTTTCTTT.

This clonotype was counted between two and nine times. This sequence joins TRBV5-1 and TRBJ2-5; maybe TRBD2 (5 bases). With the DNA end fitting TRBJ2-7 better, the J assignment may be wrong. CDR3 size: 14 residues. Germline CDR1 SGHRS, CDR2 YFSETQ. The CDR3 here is CASSFWETAGEQYF. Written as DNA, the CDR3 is TGCGCCAGCAGCTTCTGGGAGACCGCCGGCGAGCAGTACTTC.

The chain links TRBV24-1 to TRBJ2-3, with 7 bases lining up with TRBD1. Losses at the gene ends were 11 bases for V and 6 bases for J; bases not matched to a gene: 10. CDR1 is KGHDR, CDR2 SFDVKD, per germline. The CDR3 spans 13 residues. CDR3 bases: TGTGCCATTAACGAGACAGGGTTTGATACGCAGTATTTT. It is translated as CAINETGFDTQYF.